This entry concerns a single T cell receptor beta chain. The sample belongs to a study of identical twins. There are 14 residues in the CDR3. Trimming took off 5 bases at V and 5 bases at J, with 12 bases between the two ends. Germline values: CDR1 SEHNR, CDR2 FQNEAQ (reference sequence). Via MiXCR, TCRdb re-called the 5' RACE reads, giving one row per CDR3 protein. Of approximately 220,000 distinct CDR3 sequences listed, roughly 7.5% are singletons. These data also featured in a second study, about yellow fever vaccine responses in identical twins. This second study says: Twins reportedly appeared to share part of their vaccine T cell response while keeping part individual.

The material sequenced was memory (CD45RO+) T cells sorted from blood. This receptor was obtained from a woman aged 18-29 years in good health. The chain recombines TRBV7-9 with TRBJ2-2; no clear D gene. In DNA, the CDR3 is TGTGCCAGCAGCACCGAGCGCGGAACCGGGGAGCTGTTTTTT. It translates to CASSTERGTGELFF.